The 28 T cell receptor beta chains below were found in one sample sequenced in a study of shared clonotypes between healthy human individuals. Sequencing was performed with immunoSEQ multiplex PCR; in TCRdb, only in-frame clones are kept and a portion is missing. The sample has 450,000 or so clones, 75% to 80% seen once. Source material: PBMCs. These TCRs come from a woman between 40 and 50 years old in good health. Some clones in this sample may be carry-over from other donors' samples.

The J gene is TRBJ1-2, the V gene TRBV28, with unresolved D. Germline lookup yields CDR1 MDHEN and CDR2 SYDVKM. The CDR3 is 14 residues long. Trimming took off 8 bases at V and 0 bases at J, with 13 bases between the two ends. The CDR3 DNA reads as TGTGCCAGCCTCTTACCAGGAGCTAACTATGGCTACACCTTC. Protein product: CASLLPGANYGYTF.

The chain has TRBV2 and TRBJ2-3, with 8 positions matching TRBD2. Germline-derived CDR1 and CDR2 are SNHLY and FYNNEI. The CDR3 totals 13 residues. V shed 4 bases and J 5 bases; nucleotides not matched to a gene: 2. CDR3 in DNA: TGTGCCAGCAGTGTGCGGGGGGAAGATACGCAGTATTTT. Its translation is CASSVRGEDTQYF.

The rearrangement uses TRBV9 and TRBJ1-1; 8 bases fit TRBD1. V trimming: 0 bases; J trimming: 6 bases; junction bases outside the gene matches: 10. From germline, CDR1 is SGDLS and CDR2 YYNGEE. This CDR3 comprises 16 residues. The CDR3 DNA follows: TGTGCCAGCAGCGTAGCTGGCGGACAGGGCGGATCTGAAGCTTTCTTT. It is translated as CASSVAGGQGGSEAFF.

CDR3 coding DNA: TGTGCCAGCAGTGGCGAGGGGCTGGCCATTCAGTACTTC. Translating gives CASSGEGLAIQYF. The genes are TRBV27 and TRBJ2-4; the D gene could be TRBD1 or TRBD2 (5 bases each). Trimming took off 5 bases at V and 9 bases at J, with 14 bases between the two ends. The CDR3 contains 13 residues. Germline CDR1 reads MNHEY; CDR2 reads SMNVEV (reference sequence).

V is TRBV2 and J is TRBJ1-5, with a possible D match to TRBD1 (5 bases). Trimming removed 6 bases at V and 3 bases at J, with 12 bases between. Per germline, CDR1 SNHLY and CDR2 FYNNEI. This CDR3 is built from 14 residues. CDR3 protein: CASREQAINQPQHF. The CDR3 DNA is TGTGCCAGCAGGGAACAGGCGATCAATCAGCCCCAGCATTTT.

The chain links TRBV19 to TRBJ1-1; TRBD1 matches 7 bases. Trimming at V came to 5 bases and at J to 1 base, leaving 7 bases not matched to a gene. Germline CDR1 reads LNHDA; CDR2 reads SQIVND (reference sequence). The CDR3 loop spans 15 amino acids. The CDR3 bases are TGTGCCAGTAGTGCCCACAGGGGAGCGAACACTGAAGCTTTCTTT. It specifies CASSAHRGANTEAFF.

The rearrangement joins TRBV5-1 to TRBJ1-1; the match to TRBD1 covers 7 bases. Unmatched junction bases numbered 8, after V lost 4 bases and J lost 5 bases. The CDR3 consists of 14 residues. Germline V lookup: CDR1 SGHRS, CDR2 YFSETQ. This chain's CDR3 is CASSPDRIGTEAFF. In nucleotides, the CDR3 is TGCGCCAGCAGCCCGGACAGGATAGGGACTGAAGCTTTCTTT.

This chain connects TRBV19 to TRBJ2-2, with TRBD2 as a possible D gene (6 bases). Between the trimmed V and J ends, which lost 4 bases and 5 bases, there was a span of 17 bases. CDR1 and CDR2 (germline): LNHDA, SQIVND (reference sequence). The CDR3 loop spans 16 amino acids. CDR3 DNA: TGTGCCAGTAGTACCCAAACCGGGGGAGGAACCGGGGAGCTGTTTTTT. Translated, it gives CASSTQTGGGTGELFF. Drawing the rest from reference TRBV19 and TRBJ2-2, the complete variable domain is DGGITQSPKYLFRKEGQNVTLSCEQNLNHDAMYWYRQDPGQGLRLIYYSQIVNDFQKGDIAEGYSVSREKKESFPLTVTSAQKNPTAFYLCASSTQTGGGTGELFFGEGSRLTVL.

The chain employs TRBV7-2 and TRBJ1-5, with D possibly matching TRBD1 (5 bases). Between the trimmed V and J ends, which lost 1 base and 0 bases, there was a span of 10 bases. Germline V gene lookup returns CDR1 SGHTA and CDR2 FQGNSA. The CDR3 totals 16 residues. Written as DNA, the CDR3 is TGTGCCAGCAGCTTAGTGGGGGGAGATAGCAATCAGCCCCAGCATTTT. It specifies CASSLVGGDSNQPQHF. Full variable domain (missing parts from reference TRBV7-2 and TRBJ1-5): GAGVSQSPSNKVTEKGKDVELRCDPISGHTALYWYRQSLGQGLEFLIYFQGNSAPDKSGLPSDRFSAERTGGSVSTLTIQRTQQEDSAVYLCASSLVGGDSNQPQHFGDGTRLSIL.

The V call is TRBV5-1, the J call TRBJ1-3; 9 positions agree with TRBD1. The CDR3 is 15 amino acids. V shed 4 bases, J shed 2 bases, and the junction held 4 bases outside the gene matches. Germline CDR1 is SGHRS and CDR2 is YFSETQ. CDR3 bases: TGCGCCAGCAGCAACAGGGGGCTAACTGGAAACACCATATATTTT. Protein sequence: CASSNRGLTGNTIYF.

The chain joins TRBV5-4 to TRBJ2-7; possibly TRBD2 for D (6 bases). Germline V gives CDR1 SGHNT, CDR2 YYREEE (reference sequence). V was cut by 2 bases and J by 2 bases, with 8 bases left in between. The CDR3 is 13 amino acids. CDR3 nucleotide sequence: TGTGCCAGCAGCTTCGGGGGAACCTACGAGCAGTACTTC. Translating gives CASSFGGTYEQYF. Looking up the rest from reference TRBV5-4 and TRBJ2-7 gives the full variable domain: ETGVTQSPTHLIKTRGQQVTLRCSSQSGHNTVSWYQQALGQGPQFIFQYYREEENGRGNFPPRFSGLQFPNYSSELNVNALELDDSALYLCASSFGGTYEQYFGPGTRLTVT.

This chain connects TRBV7-9 to TRBJ2-1; D is undetermined. Germline CDR1 reads SEHNR; CDR2 reads FQNEAQ (reference sequence). V was trimmed by 1 base and J by 13 bases, leaving 11 bases between them. The length of the CDR3 is 12 residues. The CDR3 sequence: CASSLGSAVQFF. CDR3 in DNA: TGTGCCAGCAGCTTAGGTTCGGCGGTACAGTTCTTC.

The chain has TRBV5-1 and TRBJ2-7; 9 bases are a match to TRBD1. V was clipped by 0 bases and J by 3 bases; unmatched bases: 10. In germline, CDR1 is SGHRS, CDR2 YFSETQ. This CDR3 has 17 residues. The CDR3 sequence: CASSLAGWTGANYEQYF. The CDR3, as DNA: TGCGCCAGCAGCTTGGCCGGTTGGACAGGGGCAAACTACGAGCAGTACTTC.

This sequence joins TRBV7-8 and TRBJ2-1; 10 bases are shared with TRBD1. The germline gives CDR1 SGHVS, CDR2 FQNEAQ. The CDR3 has 15 amino acids. With V trimmed by 2 bases and J by 9 bases, 7 bases remained unmatched. CDR3 DNA sequence: TGTGCCAGCAGCTTACGGGACAGGGGTTTCCCTGAGCAGTTCTTC. It encodes CASSLRDRGFPEQFF.

The chain couples TRBV7-6 to TRBJ1-5; TRBD1 might be the D (5 bases). The CDR3 spans 15 residues. The germline V gene encodes CDR1 SGHVS and CDR2 FNYEAQ. V shed 2 bases and J shed 3 bases, with 11 bases lying between them. The CDR3 reads CASSLSRGPNQPQHF. The CDR3 coding sequence is TGTGCCAGCAGCTTATCAAGGGGTCCCAATCAGCCCCAGCATTTT.

Of note for this clone: Since a far larger clone is one base different, this is likely a read error. Distinct nucleotide sequences in the sample also encode this CDR3. This sequence joins TRBV2 and TRBJ1-4; D is possibly TRBD1 (6 bases). Germline V lookup: CDR1 SNHLY, CDR2 FYNNEI. V was clipped by 6 bases and J by 5 bases, with 13 bases between them. This CDR3 contains 14 residues. The CDR3 DNA reads TGTGCCAGCAGGGCGGGGGGCAGCAATGAAAAACTGTTTTTT. The encoded protein is CASRAGGSNEKLFF.

V usage is TRBV18 and J usage is TRBJ1-1, with D possibly being TRBD1 (5 bases). Trimming left V 3 bases short and J 1 base short, with 9 bases between. The CDR3 extends over 14 amino acids. Germline assignment: CDR1 KGHSH and CDR2 LQKENI. CDR3 region: CASSPVGGNTEAFF. In nucleotides, the CDR3 is TGTGCCAGCTCACCTGTGGGGGGGAACACTGAAGCTTTCTTT.

This clone was found a few times. The chain combines TRBV9 with TRBJ2-1; D may correspond to TRBD1 or TRBD2 (6 bases each). Germline-derived CDR1 and CDR2 are SGDLS and YYNGEE. The CDR3 runs to 14 residues. V lost 4 bases to trimming and J lost 10 bases, with 18 bases between them. The CDR3 is CASSTIGGQREQFF. Written as DNA, the CDR3 is TGTGCCAGCAGCACAATTGGGGGGCAGAGGGAGCAGTTCTTC.

The J gene is TRBJ2-7, the V gene TRBV19, with a possible D match to TRBD1 (6 bases). CDR1 LNHDA and CDR2 SQIVND come from the germline V gene (reference sequence). The CDR3 is made up of 15 amino acids. Trimming removed 4 bases from V and 7 bases from J, with 20 bases in between. CDR3 residues: CASSTRAGALGEQYF. The CDR3 coding sequence is TGTGCCAGTAGTACCCGCGCAGGGGCATTAGGGGAGCAGTACTTC.

In its sample, this clone was seen a few times. The J gene is TRBJ2-2, the V gene TRBV5-4; D might be TRBD2 (7 bases). CDR1 SGHNT and CDR2 YYREEE come from the germline V gene (reference sequence). The CDR3 contains 15 residues. Trimming pared 5 bases from V and 3 bases from J, leaving 14 bases between. The CDR3 protein is CASRTRGRDTGELFF. The CDR3 coding sequence is TGTGCCAGCAGGACTAGGGGGAGGGACACCGGGGAGCTGTTTTTT.

The chain uses TRBV9 and TRBJ2-7; D might be TRBD2 (6 bases). V was shortened by 2 bases and J by 2 bases, with 11 bases between the two germline ends. The CDR3 contains 14 residues. Germline CDR1 SGDLS, CDR2 YYNGEE. The CDR3, as DNA: TGTGCCAGCAGCGTCCGGGAGCTCCCCTACGAGCAGTACTTC. This encodes CASSVRELPYEQYF.

In this sample, this clone turned up once. This likely traces to a read error, being one base from a far larger clone. Other DNA sequences from this sample encode an identical CDR3 as well. The chain carries TRBV6-4 and TRBJ1-1; D possibly corresponds to TRBD1 (6 bases). Trimming removed 0 bases from V and 10 bases from J, with 15 bases in between. Germline V CDR1 and CDR2: MRHNA, SNTAGT. The CDR3 totals 14 residues. CDR3 coding DNA: TGTGCCAGCAGTGACTCGATTGAGACAGGAAGAGCTTTCTTT. This gives the protein CASSDSIETGRAFF.

DNA for the CDR3: TGTGCCAGCAGCCCCCAGGAGGCTAGCGAGTACGAGCAGTACTTC. This codes for CASSPQEASEYEQYF. The V and J genes are TRBV9 and TRBJ2-7; perhaps TRBD2 as D (6 bases). This CDR3 contains 15 residues. Trimming removed 4 bases from V and 4 bases from J, with 18 bases in between. Germline CDR1 reads SGDLS; CDR2 reads YYNGEE.

The chain joins TRBV10-1 to TRBJ2-2, with D possibly TRBD1 on 6 matching bases. Germline V gives CDR1 WNHNN, CDR2 SYGVQD (reference sequence). This CDR3 region has 16 residues. V dropped 2 bases and J dropped 0 bases, with 10 bases sitting between them. CDR3 in DNA: TGCGCCAGCAGTGAGATGGACAGAGCGAACACCGGGGAGCTGTTTTTT. Its translation is CASSEMDRANTGELFF.

With regard to this clone: This may come from a read error, since a much larger clone is one base off. The CDR3 does not end in the conserved phenylalanine or tryptophan, so this is likely a read error. The chain links TRBV4-1 to TRBJ1-5, with 7 nucleotides matching TRBD1. V shed 4 bases and J 7 bases; nucleotides not matched to a gene: 7. The CDR3 totals 14 residues. The germline CDR1 and CDR2 sequences are MGHRA and YSYEKL. The CDR3, as DNA: TGCGCCAGCAGCCGGGGACAGCCAGCGCAGCCCCAGCATCTT. It translates to CASSRGQPAQPQHL.

The V and J genes are TRBV11-2 and TRBJ2-2; TRBD2 aligns across 11 bases. The V gene end was trimmed by 7 bases and the J gene end by 2 bases; junction bases not matched to a gene: 6. The CDR3 has 16 amino acids. Germline V gives CDR1 SGHAT, CDR2 FQNNGV. The CDR3 DNA reads as TGTGCCAGCATTGCTGGGACTAGCGGAAACACCGGGGAGCTGTTTTTT. Protein sequence: CASIAGTSGNTGELFF.

This clone was recorded a few times. V gene TRBV7-2 combines with J gene TRBJ2-1; TRBD2 aligns across 7 bases. V shed 1 base and J 13 bases; nucleotides not matched to a gene: 7. The germline CDR1 and CDR2 sequences are SGHTA and FQGNSA. The length of the CDR3 is 13 residues. The CDR3 DNA sequence: TGTGCCAGCAGCTTAGGTTTGCGGGAGCGTCAGTTCTTC. This encodes CASSLGLRERQFF.

The chain combines TRBV7-2 with TRBJ2-5, with 11 nucleotides matching TRBD2. The J segment lost 6 bases and the V segment lost 2 bases, leaving 11 bases of the junction unmatched. CDR1 is SGHTA, CDR2 FQGNSA, per germline. The CDR3 sequence is 17 residues long. DNA for the CDR3: TGTGCCAGCAGCTTAAAGGGGACTAGCGGAGGAGGGAAGACCCAGTACTTC. Residues: CASSLKGTSGGGKTQYF.